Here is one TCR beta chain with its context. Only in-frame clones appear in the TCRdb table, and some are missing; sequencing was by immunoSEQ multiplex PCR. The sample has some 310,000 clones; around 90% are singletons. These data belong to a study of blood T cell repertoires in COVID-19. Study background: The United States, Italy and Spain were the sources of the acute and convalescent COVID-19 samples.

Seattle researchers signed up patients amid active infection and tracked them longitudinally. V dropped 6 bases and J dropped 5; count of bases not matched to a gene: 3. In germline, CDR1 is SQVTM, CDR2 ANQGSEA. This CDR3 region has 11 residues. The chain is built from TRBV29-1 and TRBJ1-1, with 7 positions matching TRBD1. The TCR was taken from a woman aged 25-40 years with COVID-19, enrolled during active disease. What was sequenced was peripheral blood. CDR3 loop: CSVEDRTEAFF. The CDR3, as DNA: TGCAGCGTCGAGGACAGGACTGAAGCTTTCTTT. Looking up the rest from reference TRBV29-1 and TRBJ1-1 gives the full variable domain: SAVISQKPSRDICQRGTSLTIQCQVDSQVTMMFWYRQQPGQSLTLIATANQGSEATYESGFVIDKFPISRPNLTFSTLTVSNMSPEDSSIYLCSVEDRTEAFFGQGTRLTVV.